This TCR beta chain was retrieved from a study of T cells in Graves' hyperthyroidism and ophthalmopathy. The PBMCs were taken from less than 11 ml of fresh peripheral blood. Amplification of TCR beta CDR3 regions was performed using RNA transcripts as template. The HTBI primer set was used in a first-round RT-PCR of the TCR CDR3. MiXCR was run by TCRdb on the multiplex PCR reads, yielding one entry per CDR3 protein. The table records fewer than 350,000 distinct CDR3 sequences, over 20% of them present only once. V was shortened by 1 base and J by 5 bases, with 17 bases between the two germline ends. The CDR3 is 15 residues long. CDR1 and CDR2 (germline): DFQATT, SNEGSKA (reference sequence). As for this clonotype: Antigen specificity is unknown.

Study-level findings and limits: The model forecast ophthalmopathy, anticipating it by a median approximately 7 months before onset. From stable hyperthyroidism, ophthalmopathy was set apart by a 13 V-J model.

The chain couples TRBV20-1 to TRBJ1-1; D is ambiguous. The source of this sequence is a woman in her forties or fifties with Graves' hyperthyroidism. Sequencing input: blood. This CDR3 is CSARVGSSITTEAFF. The CDR3 DNA follows: TGCAGTGCTAGAGTAGGAAGCAGTATTACGACTGAAGCTTTCTTT.